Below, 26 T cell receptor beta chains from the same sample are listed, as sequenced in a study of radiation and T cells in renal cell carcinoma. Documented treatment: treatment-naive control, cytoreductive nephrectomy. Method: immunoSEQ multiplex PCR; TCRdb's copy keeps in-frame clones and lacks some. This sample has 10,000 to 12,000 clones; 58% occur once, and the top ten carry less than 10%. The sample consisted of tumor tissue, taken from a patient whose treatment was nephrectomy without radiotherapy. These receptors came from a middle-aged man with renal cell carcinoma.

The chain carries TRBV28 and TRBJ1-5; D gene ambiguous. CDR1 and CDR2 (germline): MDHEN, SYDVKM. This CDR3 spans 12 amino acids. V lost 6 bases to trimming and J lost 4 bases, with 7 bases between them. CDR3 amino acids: CASSGDNQPQHF. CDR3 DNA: TGTGCCAGCAGCGGGGATAATCAGCCCCAGCATTTT.

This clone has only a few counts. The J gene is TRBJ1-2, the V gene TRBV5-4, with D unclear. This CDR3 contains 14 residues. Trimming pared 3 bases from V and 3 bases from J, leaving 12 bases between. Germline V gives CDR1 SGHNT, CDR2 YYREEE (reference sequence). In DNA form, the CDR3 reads TGTGCCAGCAGCTCAGAGATCTTCCACTATGGCTACACCTTC. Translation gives CASSSEIFHYGYTF. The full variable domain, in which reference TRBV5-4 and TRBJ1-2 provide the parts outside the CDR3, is ETGVTQSPTHLIKTRGQQVTLRCSSQSGHNTVSWYQQALGQGPQFIFQYYREEENGRGNFPPRFSGLQFPNYSSELNVNALELDDSALYLCASSSEIFHYGYTFGSGTRLTVV.

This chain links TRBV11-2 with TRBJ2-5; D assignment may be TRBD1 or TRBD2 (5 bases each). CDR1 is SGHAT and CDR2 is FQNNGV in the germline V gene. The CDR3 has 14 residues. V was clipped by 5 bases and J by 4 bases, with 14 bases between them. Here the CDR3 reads CASSALLGPETQYF. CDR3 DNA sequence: TGTGCCAGCAGCGCCCTCCTGGGACCAGAGACCCAGTACTTC. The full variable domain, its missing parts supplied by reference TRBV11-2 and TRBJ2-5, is EAGVAQSPRYKIIEKRQSVAFWCNPISGHATLYWYQQILGQGPKLLIQFQNNGVVDDSQLPKDRFSAERLKGVDSTLKIQPAKLEDSAVYLCASSALLGPETQYFGPGTRLLVL.

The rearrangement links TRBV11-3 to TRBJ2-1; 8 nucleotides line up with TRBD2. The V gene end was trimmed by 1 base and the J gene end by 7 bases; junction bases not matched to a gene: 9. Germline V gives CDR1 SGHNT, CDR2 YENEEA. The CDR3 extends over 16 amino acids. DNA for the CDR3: TGTGCCAGCAGCTTAGTTGTTAGCGGGACTGGGAATGAGCAGTTCTTC. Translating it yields CASSLVVSGTGNEQFF.

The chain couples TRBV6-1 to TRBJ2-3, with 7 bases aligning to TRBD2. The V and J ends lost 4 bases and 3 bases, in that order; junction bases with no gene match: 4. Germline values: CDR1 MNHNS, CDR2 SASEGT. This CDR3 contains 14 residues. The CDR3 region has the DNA TGTGCCAGCAGTGTGGGGGGGAGGACAGATACGCAGTATTTT. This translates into CASSVGGRTDTQYF.

CDR3 in DNA: TGTGCCAGCAGTGATATTTGGGGACAGCAGTTCTTC. It codes for CASSDIWGQQFF. The rearrangement joins TRBV25-1 to TRBJ2-1; D may be TRBD1 or TRBD2 (5 bases each). CDR3 size: 12 residues. The germline CDR1 and CDR2 sequences are MGHDK and SYGVNS. V lost 3 bases to trimming and J lost 11 bases, with 11 bases between them. The full variable domain, completed using reference TRBV25-1 and TRBJ2-1, is EADIYQTPRYLVIGTGKKITLECSQTMGHDKMYWYQQDPGMELHLIHYSYGVNSTEKGDLSSESTVSRIRTEHFPLTLESARPSHTSQYLCASSDIWGQQFFGPGTRLTVL.

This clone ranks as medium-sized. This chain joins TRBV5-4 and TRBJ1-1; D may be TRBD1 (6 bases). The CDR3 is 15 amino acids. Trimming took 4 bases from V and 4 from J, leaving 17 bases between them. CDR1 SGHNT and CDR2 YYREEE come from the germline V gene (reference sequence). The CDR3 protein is CASSVAGDGGTEAFF. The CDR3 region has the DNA TGTGCCAGCAGCGTAGCAGGGGACGGGGGCACTGAAGCTTTCTTT. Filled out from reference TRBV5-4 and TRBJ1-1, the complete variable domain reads ETGVTQSPTHLIKTRGQQVTLRCSSQSGHNTVSWYQQALGQGPQFIFQYYREEENGRGNFPPRFSGLQFPNYSSELNVNALELDDSALYLCASSVAGDGGTEAFFGQGTRLTVV.

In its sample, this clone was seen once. In DNA form, the CDR3 reads TGTGCTAGTGGTTTTGGGACTAGCAGGTTAGGCACCGGGGAGCTGTTTTTT. This encodes CASGFGTSRLGTGELFF. This chain uses TRBV12-5 with TRBJ2-2; 9 nucleotides agree with TRBD2. CDR3 length equals 17 residues. CDR1 LGHNT and CDR2 FRNRAP come from the germline V gene. Trimming took 3 bases from V and 4 from J; bases not matched to a gene: 9.

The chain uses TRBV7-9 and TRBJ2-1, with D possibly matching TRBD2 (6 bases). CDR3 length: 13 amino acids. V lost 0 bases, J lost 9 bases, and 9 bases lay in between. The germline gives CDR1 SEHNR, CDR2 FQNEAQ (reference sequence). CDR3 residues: CASSLAGSFEQFF. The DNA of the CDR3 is TGTGCCAGCAGCTTAGCCGGGAGTTTTGAGCAGTTCTTC. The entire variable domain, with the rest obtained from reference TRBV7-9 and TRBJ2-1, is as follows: DTGVSQNPRHKITKRGQNVTFRCDPISEHNRLYWYRQTLGQGPEFLTYFQNEAQLEKSRLLSDRFSAERPKGSFSTLEIQRTEQGDSAMYLCASSLAGSFEQFFGPGTRLTVL.

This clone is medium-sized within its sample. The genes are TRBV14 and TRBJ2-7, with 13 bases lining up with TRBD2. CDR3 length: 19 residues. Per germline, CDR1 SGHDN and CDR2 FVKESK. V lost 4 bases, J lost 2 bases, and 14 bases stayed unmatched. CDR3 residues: CASSPHRTSGSSPPYEQYF. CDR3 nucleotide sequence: TGTGCCAGCAGCCCCCATCGGACTAGCGGGAGTAGTCCTCCCTACGAGCAGTACTTC.

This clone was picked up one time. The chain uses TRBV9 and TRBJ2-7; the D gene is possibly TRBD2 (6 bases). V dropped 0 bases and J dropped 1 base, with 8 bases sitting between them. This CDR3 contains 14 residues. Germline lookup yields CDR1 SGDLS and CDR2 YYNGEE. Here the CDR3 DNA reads TGTGCCAGCAGCGTAGGGGGGGAGTCCTACGAGCAGTACTTC. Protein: CASSVGGESYEQYF. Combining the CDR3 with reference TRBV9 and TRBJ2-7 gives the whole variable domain DSGVTQTPKHLITATGQRVTLRCSPRSGDLSVYWYQQSLDQGLQFLIQYYNGEERAKGNILERFSAQQFPDLHSELNLSSLELGDSALYFCASSVGGESYEQYFGPGTRLTVT.

DNA of the CDR3: TGTGCCAGCAGCTTGGGATATCAGCCCCAGCATTTT. Residues: CASSLGYQPQHF. The J gene is TRBJ1-5, the V gene TRBV5-8; D remains unclear. V gave up 0 bases and J gave up 5 bases, with 3 bases separating them. Germline CDR1 SGHTS, CDR2 YDEGEE. The CDR3 consists of 12 residues. Drawing the rest from reference TRBV5-8 and TRBJ1-5, the complete variable domain is EAGVTQSPTHLIKTRGQQATLRCSPISGHTSVYWYQQALGLGLQFLLWYDEGEERNRGNFPPRFSGRQFPNYSSELNVNALELEDSALYLCASSLGYQPQHFGDGTRLSIL.

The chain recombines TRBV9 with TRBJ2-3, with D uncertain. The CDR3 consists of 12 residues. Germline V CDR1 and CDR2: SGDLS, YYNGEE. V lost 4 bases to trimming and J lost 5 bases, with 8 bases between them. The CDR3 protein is CASSSIQDTQYF. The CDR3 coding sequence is TGTGCCAGCAGCTCGATTCAAGATACGCAGTATTTT.

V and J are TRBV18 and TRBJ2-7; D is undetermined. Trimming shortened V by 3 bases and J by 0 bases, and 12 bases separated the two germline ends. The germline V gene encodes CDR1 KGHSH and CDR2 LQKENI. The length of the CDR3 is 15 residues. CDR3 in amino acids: CASSPEGQVSYEQYF. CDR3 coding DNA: TGTGCCAGCTCACCCGAAGGGCAGGTCTCCTACGAGCAGTACTTC. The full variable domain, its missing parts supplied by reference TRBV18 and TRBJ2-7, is NAGVMQNPRHLVRRRGQEARLRCSPMKGHSHVYWYRQLPEEGLKFMVYLQKENIIDESGMPKERFSAEFPKEGPSILRIQQVVRGDSAAYFCASSPEGQVSYEQYFGPGTRLTVT.

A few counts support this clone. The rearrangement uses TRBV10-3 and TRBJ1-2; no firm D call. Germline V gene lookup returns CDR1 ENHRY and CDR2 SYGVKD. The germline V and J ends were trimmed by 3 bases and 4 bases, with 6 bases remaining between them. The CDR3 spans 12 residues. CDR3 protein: CAISDGFYGYTF. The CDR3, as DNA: TGTGCCATCAGTGACGGTTTCTATGGCTACACCTTC.

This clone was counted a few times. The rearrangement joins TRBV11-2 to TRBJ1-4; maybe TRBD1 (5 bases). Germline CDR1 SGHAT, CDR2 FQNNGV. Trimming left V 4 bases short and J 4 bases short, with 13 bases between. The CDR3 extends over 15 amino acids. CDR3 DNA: TGTGCCAGCAGCTCACACGGGACGCTTAATGAAAAACTGTTTTTT. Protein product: CASSSHGTLNEKLFF.

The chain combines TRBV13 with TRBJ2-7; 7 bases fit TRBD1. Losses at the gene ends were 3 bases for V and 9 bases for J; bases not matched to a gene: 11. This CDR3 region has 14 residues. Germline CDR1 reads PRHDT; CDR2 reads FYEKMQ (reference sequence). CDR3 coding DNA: TGTGCCAGCAGCTTTACAGAACAGGGGAACGCGCAGTACTTC. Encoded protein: CASSFTEQGNAQYF.

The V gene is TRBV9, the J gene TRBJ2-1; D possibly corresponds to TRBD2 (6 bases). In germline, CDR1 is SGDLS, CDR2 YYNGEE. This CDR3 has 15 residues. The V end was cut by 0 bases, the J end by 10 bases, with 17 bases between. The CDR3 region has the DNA TGTGCCAGCAGCGTAGATTCCCTACTAGCCCTAGAGCAGTTCTTC. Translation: CASSVDSLLALEQFF.

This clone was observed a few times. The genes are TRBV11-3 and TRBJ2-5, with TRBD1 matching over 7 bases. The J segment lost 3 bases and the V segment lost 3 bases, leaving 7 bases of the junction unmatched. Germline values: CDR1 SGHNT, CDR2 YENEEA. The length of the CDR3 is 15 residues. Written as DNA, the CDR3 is TGTGCCAGCAGCTTGACAGGGATTGGAGAAGAGACCCAGTACTTC. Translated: CASSLTGIGEETQYF.

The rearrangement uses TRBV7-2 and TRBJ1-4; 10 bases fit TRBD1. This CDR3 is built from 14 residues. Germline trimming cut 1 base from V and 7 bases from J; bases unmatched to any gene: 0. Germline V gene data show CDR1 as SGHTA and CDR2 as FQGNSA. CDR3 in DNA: TGTGCCAGCAGCTTAGGGACAGGGGGTGAAAAACTGTTTTTT. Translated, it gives CASSLGTGGEKLFF.

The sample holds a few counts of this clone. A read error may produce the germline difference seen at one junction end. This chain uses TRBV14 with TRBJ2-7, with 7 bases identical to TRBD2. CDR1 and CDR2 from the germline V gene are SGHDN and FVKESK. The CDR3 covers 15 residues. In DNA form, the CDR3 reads TGTGCCAGCAGTCAAGTGCGGGGGTTTGCCTACGAGCAGTACTTC. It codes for CASSQVRGFAYEQYF.

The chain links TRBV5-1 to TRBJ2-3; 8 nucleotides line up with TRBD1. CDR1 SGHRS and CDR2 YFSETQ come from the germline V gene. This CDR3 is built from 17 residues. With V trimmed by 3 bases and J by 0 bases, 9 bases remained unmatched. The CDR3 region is CASSSTPQGASTDTQYF. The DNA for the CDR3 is TGCGCCAGCAGCTCTACCCCTCAGGGGGCTAGCACAGATACGCAGTATTTT. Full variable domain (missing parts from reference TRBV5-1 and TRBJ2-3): KAGVTQTPRYLIKTRGQQVTLSCSPISGHRSVSWYQQTPGQGLQFLFEYFSETQRNKGNFPGRFSGRQFSNSRSEMNVSTLELGDSALYLCASSSTPQGASTDTQYFGPGTRLTVL.

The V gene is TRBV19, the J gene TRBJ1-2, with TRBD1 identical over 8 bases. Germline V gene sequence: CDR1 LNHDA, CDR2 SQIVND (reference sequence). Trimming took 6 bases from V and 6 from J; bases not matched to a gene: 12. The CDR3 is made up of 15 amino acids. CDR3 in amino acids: CASRPDRVKYNGYTF. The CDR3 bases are TGTGCCAGTAGACCGGACAGGGTTAAATATAATGGCTACACCTTC.

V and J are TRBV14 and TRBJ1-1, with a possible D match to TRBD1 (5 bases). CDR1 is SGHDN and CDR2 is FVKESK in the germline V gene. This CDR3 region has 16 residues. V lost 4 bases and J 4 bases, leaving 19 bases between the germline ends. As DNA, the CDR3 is TGTGCCAGCAGCCGAGATGGGGGAGTTAGGGGCACTGAAGCTTTCTTT. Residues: CASSRDGGVRGTEAFF.

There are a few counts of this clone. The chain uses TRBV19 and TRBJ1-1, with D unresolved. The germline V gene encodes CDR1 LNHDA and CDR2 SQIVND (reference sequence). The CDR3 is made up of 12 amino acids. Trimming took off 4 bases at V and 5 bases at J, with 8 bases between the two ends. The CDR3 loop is CASSNGWTEAFF. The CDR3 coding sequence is TGTGCCAGTAGTAATGGGTGGACTGAAGCTTTCTTT. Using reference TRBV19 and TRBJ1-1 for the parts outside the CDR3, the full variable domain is DGGITQSPKYLFRKEGQNVTLSCEQNLNHDAMYWYRQDPGQGLRLIYYSQIVNDFQKGDIAEGYSVSREKKESFPLTVTSAQKNPTAFYLCASSNGWTEAFFGQGTRLTVV.

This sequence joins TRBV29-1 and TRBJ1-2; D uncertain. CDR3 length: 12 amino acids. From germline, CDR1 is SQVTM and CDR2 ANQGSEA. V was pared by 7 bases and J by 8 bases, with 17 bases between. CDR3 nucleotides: TGCAGCGCGCACGACACGTTGGGGGGCTACACCTTC. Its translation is CSAHDTLGGYTF.